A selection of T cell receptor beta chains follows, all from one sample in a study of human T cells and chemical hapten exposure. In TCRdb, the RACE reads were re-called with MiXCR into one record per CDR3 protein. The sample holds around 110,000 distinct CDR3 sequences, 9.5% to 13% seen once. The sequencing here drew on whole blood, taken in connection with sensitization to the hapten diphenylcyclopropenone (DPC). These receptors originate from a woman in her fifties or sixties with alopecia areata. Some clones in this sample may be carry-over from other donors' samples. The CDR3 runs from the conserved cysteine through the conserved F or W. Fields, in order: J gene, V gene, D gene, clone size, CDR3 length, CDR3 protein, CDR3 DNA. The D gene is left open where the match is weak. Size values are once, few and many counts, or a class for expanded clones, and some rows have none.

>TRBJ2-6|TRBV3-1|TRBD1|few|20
CASSPRQGQGAASGANVLTF
TGTGCCAGCAGCCCTCGACAGGGACAAGGAGCTGCTTCTGGGGCCAACGTCCTGACTTTC
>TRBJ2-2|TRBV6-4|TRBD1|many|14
CASSGQAGTGELFF
TGTGCCAGCAGCGGACAGGCTGGCACCGGGGAGCTGTTTTTT
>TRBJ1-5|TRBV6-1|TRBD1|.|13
CASSEEGAGLQHF
TGTGCCAGCAGTGAAGAGGGGGCGGGCCTTCAGCATTTT
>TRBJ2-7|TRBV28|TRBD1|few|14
CASSYAGTAYEQYF
TGTGCCAGCAGTTACGCCGGGACAGCCTACGAGCAGTACTTC
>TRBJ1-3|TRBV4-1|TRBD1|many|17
CASSQMGQRSSGNTIYF
TGCGCCAGCAGCCAAATGGGACAGCGAAGCTCTGGAAACACCATATATTTT
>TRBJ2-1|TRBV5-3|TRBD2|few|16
CARSWPHRTSGRLQFF
TGTGCCAGAAGCTGGCCCCACAGGACTAGCGGGAGACTGCAGTTCTTC
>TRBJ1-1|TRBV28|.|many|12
CASSLGWAEAFF
TGTGCCAGCAGTTTAGGGTGGGCTGAAGCTTTCTTT
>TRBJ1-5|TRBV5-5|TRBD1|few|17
CASSFGLGTASNQPQHF
TGTGCCAGCAGCTTCGGTCTAGGGACAGCTAGCAATCAGCCCCAGCATTTT
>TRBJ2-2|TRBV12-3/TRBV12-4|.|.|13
CASIRPNTGELFF
TGTGCCAGCATTCGCCCGAACACCGGGGAGCTGTTTTTT
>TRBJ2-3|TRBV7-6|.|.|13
CASSSLLVDTQYF
TGTGCCAGCAGCTCACTCCTTGTCGATACGCAGTATTTT